A single sample gave rise to the 25 T cell receptor beta chains below, sequenced in a study of T cell changes during pregnancy in multiple sclerosis. This table comes from immunoSEQ multiplex PCR, and its TCRdb copy is limited to in-frame clones, with some not included. The sample contains tens of thousands of clones, around 94% of which appear only once. The source material was CD4+ T cells from peripheral blood mononuclear cells, sampled before pregnancy. Receptors were obtained from a female donor with multiple sclerosis, enrolled in a pregnancy study.

The rearrangement links TRBV15 to TRBJ2-3; 9 nucleotides align to TRBD2. There are 16 residues in the CDR3. Trimming at V came to 3 bases and at J to 0 bases, leaving 4 bases not matched to a gene. Germline CDR1 LNHNV, CDR2 YYDKDF (reference sequence). The CDR3 DNA reads as TGTGCCACCAGCAGGGGTAGCGGGGGAAGCACAGATACGCAGTATTTT. Amino acids: CATSRGSGGSTDTQYF.

This clone has only one observation. The V call is TRBV7-8, the J call TRBJ2-3; the match to TRBD2 covers 9 bases. Per the germline V gene, CDR1 is SGHVS and CDR2 is FQNEAQ. The length of the CDR3 is 15 residues. Trimming cost V 5 bases and J 4 bases; bases outside gene matches: 7. CDR3: CASSPERGEADTQYF. For the CDR3, the DNA is TGTGCCAGCAGCCCGGAGCGGGGGGAGGCAGATACGCAGTATTTT.

This rearrangement joins TRBV7-9 to TRBJ1-6; 8 bases match TRBD1. With 5 bases clipped from V and 7 bases from J, the junction kept 13 bases outside the gene matches. CDR1 and CDR2 (germline): SEHNR, FQNEAQ (reference sequence). CDR3 size: 17 residues. The CDR3 bases are TGTGCCAGCAGCCATCCCACGCAGGGGGCATGGAATTCACCCCTCCACTTT. Its translation is CASSHPTQGAWNSPLHF.

V is TRBV7-9 and J is TRBJ2-3; D is ambiguous. The germline gives CDR1 SEHNR, CDR2 FQNEAQ (reference sequence). There are 13 residues in the CDR3. With 3 bases removed from V and 1 base from J, the gap between germline ends came to 5 bases. CDR3 sequence reads: CASSFFGTDTQYF. The CDR3 DNA sequence: TGTGCCAGCAGCTTCTTTGGCACAGATACGCAGTATTTT.

This rearrangement joins TRBV5-1 to TRBJ1-2; D ambiguous. Trimming cost V 0 bases and J 3 bases, with 9 bases left between them. This CDR3 has 14 residues. Germline V gene data show CDR1 as SGHRS and CDR2 as YFSETQ. The CDR3 spells CASSLDPGDYGYTF. The DNA for the CDR3 is TGCGCCAGCAGCTTGGACCCCGGGGACTATGGCTACACCTTC.

This clone was detected once. The V gene is TRBV5-1, the J gene TRBJ2-1, with 16 bases lining up with TRBD2. The length of the CDR3 is 15 residues. With V trimmed by 4 bases and J by 9 bases, 4 bases remained unmatched. Germline loops: CDR1 SGHRS, CDR2 YFSETQ. The DNA of the CDR3 is TGCGCCAGCAGCCCGGGACTAGCGGGGGGGCTTGAGCAGTTCTTC. It yields the protein CASSPGLAGGLEQFF.

The chain uses TRBV27 and TRBJ1-1; TRBD1 is a possible D gene (6 bases). The CDR3 length is 14 residues. Trimming stripped 3 bases from V and 6 bases from J, with 14 bases between. The germline gives CDR1 MNHEY, CDR2 SMNVEV (reference sequence). CDR3 bases: TGTGCCAGCAGTTTCGACAGGAGTGGGGCTGAAGCTTTCTTT. Amino acids: CASSFDRSGAEAFF.

CDR3: CASSGRCNSPLPYEQYF. CDR3 bases: TGTGCCAGCAGTGGGAGGTGTAACTCCCCCCTGCCGTACGAGCAGTACTTC. The gene calls are TRBV6-4 and TRBJ2-7, with D maybe TRBD2 (5 bases). V lost 4 bases, J lost 4 bases, and 23 bases lay in between. This CDR3 is 17 amino acids long. Germline loops: CDR1 MRHNA, CDR2 SNTAGT.

This clone was recorded once. This chain connects TRBV19 to TRBJ1-3; tentatively, D is TRBD1 (6 bases). CDR3 size: 15 residues. Germline V CDR1 and CDR2: LNHDA, SQIVND (reference sequence). Trimming took 3 bases from V and 2 from J, leaving 11 bases between them. CDR3 DNA: TGTGCCAGTAGTATGAAGGCAGGGGCTGGAAACACCATATATTTT. Its protein is CASSMKAGAGNTIYF.

The chain links TRBV7-2 to TRBJ1-1, with D possibly TRBD1 on 5 matching bases. V was clipped by 1 base and J by 4 bases, with 19 bases between them. CDR1 and CDR2 (germline): SGHTA, FQGNSA. This CDR3 spans 17 amino acids. CDR3 in DNA: TGTGCCAGCAGCTTAGTTGGGGGGAGAGCGAGGACCACTGAAGCTTTCTTT. Protein: CASSLVGGRARTTEAFF.

V usage is TRBV4-1 and J usage is TRBJ2-2; D possibly corresponds to TRBD1 (6 bases). This CDR3 is 19 amino acids long. Per germline, CDR1 MGHRA and CDR2 YSYEKL. V was pared by 2 bases and J by 5 bases, with 24 bases between. CDR3 nucleotide sequence: TGCGCCAGCAGCCAAAGCAGGGGAACCGGGGCACTTGGGACCGGGGAGCTGTTTTTT. It translates to CASSQSRGTGALGTGELFF.

The chain uses TRBV28 and TRBJ2-3, with D perhaps TRBD1 (5 bases). The V end was cut by 3 bases, the J end by 2 bases, with 15 bases between. The germline CDR1 and CDR2 sequences are MDHEN and SYDVKM. The CDR3 extends over 16 amino acids. This CDR3 reads CASSLSVAGFTDTQYF. Written as DNA, the CDR3 is TGTGCCAGCAGTTTGTCGGTGGCAGGGTTCACAGATACGCAGTATTTT.

The chain recombines TRBV7-9 with TRBJ2-2, with D perhaps matching TRBD2 (5 bases). CDR1 SEHNR and CDR2 FQNEAQ come from the germline V gene (reference sequence). The CDR3 consists of 15 residues. V was pared by 2 bases and J by 3 bases, with 10 bases between. The chain's CDR3 is CASSLSSTDTGELFF. The DNA for the CDR3 is TGTGCCAGCAGCTTATCTAGCACTGACACCGGGGAGCTGTTTTTT.

The chain links TRBV18 to TRBJ2-3; 7 nucleotides match TRBD1. V lost 4 bases, J lost 6 bases, and 4 bases stayed unmatched. In germline, CDR1 is KGHSH, CDR2 LQKENI. CDR3 length: 13 residues. The CDR3 region has the DNA TGTGCCAGCTCACAAGACAGGGAGGATACGCAGTATTTT. Translation gives CASSQDREDTQYF.

This chain links TRBV27 with TRBJ1-2; no definite D call. Trimming removed 8 bases at V and 8 bases at J, with 24 bases between. The CDR3 runs to 15 residues. Germline values: CDR1 MNHEY, CDR2 SMNVEV (reference sequence). The CDR3 DNA reads as TGTGCCAGCTCCCCAGGACTTCCCCTAAAAGGAGGCTACACCTTC. Its translation is CASSPGLPLKGGYTF.

The rearrangement uses TRBV29-1 and TRBJ2-5, with D unresolved. Germline loops: CDR1 SQVTM, CDR2 ANQGSEA. This CDR3 is built from 14 residues. Trimming cost V 7 bases and J 5 bases, with 20 bases left between them. CDR3 sequence reads: CSGSLKARGETQYF. In DNA form, the CDR3 reads TGCAGCGGCTCCCTTAAGGCGCGAGGCGAGACCCAGTACTTC. Complete variable domain (other parts from reference TRBV29-1 and TRBJ2-5): SAVISQKPSRDICQRGTSLTIQCQVDSQVTMMFWYRQQPGQSLTLIATANQGSEATYESGFVIDKFPISRPNLTFSTLTVSNMSPEDSSIYLCSGSLKARGETQYFGPGTRLLVL.

The sample holds one count of this clone. The rearrangement links TRBV10-3 to TRBJ2-5; D might be TRBD2 (7 bases). CDR1 and CDR2 from the germline V gene are ENHRY and SYGVKD. V was clipped by 6 bases and J by 3 bases, with 14 bases between them. This CDR3 is 14 amino acids long. The CDR3 sequence: CAIRGGAEEETQYF. In nucleotides, the CDR3 is TGTGCCATCAGGGGGGGGGCCGAAGAAGAGACCCAGTACTTC.

The chain uses TRBV5-6 and TRBJ2-1; weak D call: TRBD2 (6 bases). The V gene's germline CDR1 is SGHDT and CDR2 YYEEEE. V shed 8 bases and J shed 12 bases, with 18 bases lying between them. There are 12 residues in the CDR3. The CDR3 DNA sequence: TGTGCCAGTTCAGAAGGGCCCGGGGGGCAGTTCTTC. It translates to CASSEGPGGQFF.

V and J are TRBV2 and TRBJ1-5; 8 nucleotides match TRBD1. The CDR3 has 15 amino acids. The V gene end was trimmed by 5 bases and the J gene end by 1 base; junction bases not matched to a gene: 4. The germline CDR1 and CDR2 sequences are SNHLY and FYNNEI. CDR3 sequence (DNA): TGTGCCAGCAGTACGGACAGGGCAAGCAATCAGCCCCAGCATTTT. It codes for CASSTDRASNQPQHF.

The chain combines TRBV2 with TRBJ2-2; 7 bases map to TRBD2. The CDR3 totals 13 residues. Germline V gene sequence: CDR1 SNHLY, CDR2 FYNNEI. Losses at the gene ends were 5 bases for V and 7 bases for J; bases not matched to a gene: 4. The CDR3 DNA reads as TGTGCCAGCAGTCGAAGGGAGGGCGGGGAGCTGTTTTTT. This gives the protein CASSRREGGELFF.

This clone has more than one count but fewer than ten. The chain carries TRBV5-1 and TRBJ1-2; no clear D gene. Trimming left V 4 bases short and J 4 bases short, with 17 bases between. This CDR3 region has 15 residues. The germline V gene has CDR1 SGHRS and CDR2 YFSETQ. The CDR3: CASSEHPGTVYGYTF. CDR3 nucleotide sequence: TGCGCCAGCAGCGAACACCCGGGAACGGTCTATGGCTACACCTTC.

The chain recombines TRBV10-3 with TRBJ2-1; TRBD1 agrees at 8 bases. J lost 7 bases, V lost 0 bases, and 5 bases had no gene match. Germline CDR1 reads ENHRY; CDR2 reads SYGVKD. The CDR3 loop spans 15 amino acids. The CDR3 DNA is TGTGCCATCAGTGAGTCGACAGGGGAGAGGAATGAGCAGTTCTTC. It translates to CAISESTGERNEQFF.

The gene calls are TRBV19 and TRBJ2-4, with 12 bases that match TRBD2. The CDR3 consists of 16 residues. After removal of 2 bases from V and 6 bases from J, the junction contained 5 bases not matched to a gene. CDR1 is LNHDA and CDR2 is SQIVND in the germline V gene (reference sequence). Here the CDR3 DNA reads TGTGCCAGTAGTATAACTAGCGGGGGGATTGGAAACATTCAGTACTTC. Translated: CASSITSGGIGNIQYF.

This clone appeared once. CDR3 sequence reads: CASAGGWSHEQYF. The CDR3 DNA follows: TGTGCCAGCGCGGGAGGGTGGAGCCACGAGCAGTACTTC. The rearrangement links TRBV28 to TRBJ2-7, with TRBD2 identical over 9 bases. The CDR3 sequence is 13 residues long. Germline V lookup: CDR1 MDHEN, CDR2 SYDVKM. The trim removed 8 bases at V and 5 bases at J, leaving 7 bases unmatched.

The chain employs TRBV9 and TRBJ1-1; D gene unclear. Germline-derived CDR1 and CDR2 are SGDLS and YYNGEE. Trimming pared 0 bases from V and 0 bases from J, leaving 6 bases between. The CDR3 is 14 amino acids. The CDR3 sequence is CASSVESMNTEAFF. CDR3 nucleotides: TGTGCCAGCAGCGTAGAGTCTATGAACACTGAAGCTTTCTTT.